The 27 T cell receptor beta chains given below trace back to one sample, sequenced in a study of CD8+ T cells in alopecia areata. The treatment was: oral pan-JAK inhibitor, 5-10 mg twice daily. Isolated RNA was reverse transcribed into cDNA used as the sequencing template. Repertoires were generated with immunoSEQ multiplex PCR, while TCRdb's copy carries only in-frame clones and drops some. The data hold 110,000 or so clones, with 50% to 75% observed a single time. Source: CD8+ T cells sorted from blood, taken at week 4, from a patient treated with tofacitinib. These receptors were obtained from a human donor with alopecia areata.

The CDR3 loop reads CAWSVIAGGTEAFF. CDR3 sequence (DNA): TGTGCCTGGAGTGTAATTGCAGGGGGCACTGAAGCTTTCTTT. The V call is TRBV30, the J call TRBJ1-1; 7 nucleotides match TRBD1. This CDR3 comprises 14 residues. V lost 0 bases and J lost 4; bases outside the gene matches: 5. From germline, CDR1 is GTSNPN and CDR2 SVGIG (reference sequence).

The genes are TRBV7-6 and TRBJ1-4, with 9 positions matching TRBD1. Germline CDR1 SGHVS, CDR2 FNYEAQ. J lost 8 bases, V lost 8 bases, and 6 bases had no gene match. This CDR3 has 13 amino acids. CDR3 sequence (DNA): TGTGCCAGCCGACAGGGGGTGTCGGAAAAACTGTTTTTT. Translating gives CASRQGVSEKLFF.

This clone was seen only once. V usage is TRBV5-1 and J usage is TRBJ2-3, with D possibly being TRBD2 (6 bases). Germline lookup yields CDR1 SGHRS and CDR2 YFSETQ. V was trimmed by 4 bases and J by 0 bases, leaving 9 bases between them. This CDR3 comprises 14 residues. The CDR3 DNA follows: TGCGCCAGCAGCCCCGGGACTAGCACAGATACGCAGTATTTT. Translation: CASSPGTSTDTQYF.

The rearrangement joins TRBV30 to TRBJ1-1, with D perhaps TRBD1 (6 bases). CDR1 GTSNPN and CDR2 SVGIG come from the germline V gene (reference sequence). This CDR3 is built from 13 residues. Trimming shortened V by 2 bases and J by 0 bases, and 7 bases separated the two germline ends. The CDR3 nucleotides read TGTGCCTGGAGTCCAGGGGTGAACACTGAAGCTTTCTTT. Protein product: CAWSPGVNTEAFF.

J is TRBJ2-1 and V is TRBV11-2, with D uncertain. V lost 4 bases and J lost 7, with 8 bases in between. This CDR3 is 12 amino acids long. Germline CDR1 and CDR2: SGHAT and FQNNGV. The CDR3 protein is CASSSSGNEQFF. For the CDR3, the DNA is TGTGCCAGCAGCTCTAGTGGGAATGAGCAGTTCTTC.

V usage is TRBV30 and J usage is TRBJ2-7; D is perhaps TRBD2 (6 bases). This CDR3 contains 14 residues. Trimming took 1 base from V and 5 from J, leaving 15 bases between them. Per the germline V gene, CDR1 is GTSNPN and CDR2 is SVGIG (reference sequence). Written as DNA, the CDR3 is TGTGCCTGGAGTGCCCCGGGGGAGAGGAACGAGCAGTACTTC. Amino acid sequence: CAWSAPGERNEQYF.

The V and J genes are TRBV25-1 and TRBJ1-1; D gene unclear. V was cut by 6 bases and J by 2 bases, with 7 bases left in between. This CDR3 is built from 12 residues. Germline V gene lookup returns CDR1 MGHDK and CDR2 SYGVNS. The CDR3 DNA reads TGTGCCAGCAGGCGATTTAACACTGAAGCTTTCTTT. Its protein is CASRRFNTEAFF.

This chain links TRBV15 with TRBJ1-1, with D possibly matching TRBD1 (6 bases). Looked up from germline, CDR1 is LNHNV and CDR2 is YYDKDF (reference sequence). The CDR3 runs 13 residues. The V gene lost 1 base and the J gene lost 4 bases, with 7 bases spanning the gap. DNA for the CDR3: TGTGCCACCAGCAGAGTGGGGGCCACTGAAGCTTTCTTT. It encodes CATSRVGATEAFF.

The sample holds a few counts of this clone. CDR3 DNA sequence: TGCGCCAGCAGCCAAGAAAAGGGGGCTAGCACAGATACGCAGTATTTT. Translating gives CASSQEKGASTDTQYF. V gene TRBV4-1 combines with J gene TRBJ2-3; TRBD1 agrees at 7 bases. This CDR3 comprises 16 residues. J gave up 0 bases and V 0 bases, and 3 bases lay outside the gene matches. The germline V gene encodes CDR1 MGHRA and CDR2 YSYEKL.

This clone was picked up a small number of times. The chain combines TRBV6-5 with TRBJ2-2, with TRBD1 as a possible D gene (6 bases). The V end was cut by 0 bases, the J end by 2 bases, with 10 bases between. The CDR3 is made up of 16 amino acids. Germline V lookup: CDR1 MNHEY, CDR2 SVGAGI. The CDR3 loop reads CASSYSQGGNTGELFF. Here the CDR3 DNA reads TGTGCCAGCAGTTACTCCCAAGGGGGAAACACCGGGGAGCTGTTTTTT.

This chain uses TRBV7-9 with TRBJ2-5, with a tentative D call TRBD2 (5 bases). Germline lookup yields CDR1 SEHNR and CDR2 FQNEAQ (reference sequence). The V gene lost 5 bases and the J gene lost 5 bases, with 9 bases spanning the gap. The CDR3 consists of 12 residues. The CDR3 loop reads CASSPEGETQYF. CDR3 nucleotide sequence: TGTGCCAGCAGCCCAGAGGGTGAGACCCAGTACTTC.

This clone came up a few times. The gene calls are TRBV11-2 and TRBJ2-3; perhaps D is TRBD1 or TRBD2 (6 bases each). V lost 2 bases and J 4 bases, leaving 10 bases between the germline ends. Germline V gene sequence: CDR1 SGHAT, CDR2 FQNNGV. CDR3 length: 14 residues. CDR3 sequence reads: CASSLLEGADTQYF. The CDR3 coding sequence is TGTGCCAGCAGCTTATTGGAGGGGGCAGATACGCAGTATTTT.

The chain joins TRBV4-1 to TRBJ2-2; 15 bases fit TRBD2. Looked up from germline, CDR1 is MGHRA and CDR2 is YSYEKL. V lost 3 bases, J lost 7 bases, and 3 bases stayed unmatched. The CDR3 extends over 16 amino acids. The CDR3 nucleotides are TGCGCCAGCAGCCAGCCGGGACTAGCGGGGGGCGGGGAGCTGTTTTTT. This encodes CASSQPGLAGGGELFF.

This clone showed up just a few times. The chain couples TRBV5-4 to TRBJ2-6; D unclear. Germline V gives CDR1 SGHNT, CDR2 YYREEE (reference sequence). This CDR3 spans 17 amino acids. V gave up 1 base and J gave up 6 bases, with 17 bases separating them. The CDR3 nucleotides are TGTGCCAGCAGCTTGTCTCAGTCCGGCTGGGCGGCCAACGTCCTGACTTTC. It specifies CASSLSQSGWAANVLTF. Together with reference TRBV5-4 and TRBJ2-6, the CDR3 gives the full variable domain: ETGVTQSPTHLIKTRGQQVTLRCSSQSGHNTVSWYQQALGQGPQFIFQYYREEENGRGNFPPRFSGLQFPNYSSELNVNALELDDSALYLCASSLSQSGWAANVLTFGAGSRLTVL.

The genes are TRBV9 and TRBJ2-1, with D tentatively TRBD2 (6 bases). The germline CDR1 and CDR2 sequences are SGDLS and YYNGEE. The CDR3 length is 21 residues. V was trimmed by 9 bases and J by 2 bases, leaving 36 bases between them. This CDR3 is CATLTTPRRGVTYATYNEQFF. CDR3 sequence (DNA): TGTGCCACCCTAACAACCCCCAGGCGGGGTGTTACTTACGCTACCTACAATGAGCAGTTCTTC.

This rearrangement joins TRBV20-1 to TRBJ1-2, with unresolved D. V was pared by 1 base and J by 8 bases, with 2 bases between. The germline V gene has CDR1 DFQATT and CDR2 SNEGSKA (reference sequence). This CDR3 is 9 amino acids long. In DNA form, the CDR3 reads TGCAGTGCTAGAGGGGGCTACACCTTC. Translation gives CSARGGYTF.

The gene calls are TRBV29-1 and TRBJ2-5; 10 bases are a match to TRBD1. The J segment lost 4 bases and the V segment lost 3 bases, leaving 11 bases of the junction unmatched. The CDR3 runs to 16 residues. CDR1 SQVTM and CDR2 ANQGSEA come from the germline V gene. CDR3 loop: CSVESGTGAWGETQYF. As DNA, the CDR3 is TGCAGCGTTGAGTCCGGGACAGGGGCATGGGGAGAGACCCAGTACTTC.

As concerns this clone: Other DNA sequences in the sample encode the same CDR3. The CDR3 protein is CASSGGYEQYF. CDR3 nucleotides: TGTGCCAGCAGTGGCGGTTACGAGCAGTACTTC. The J gene is TRBJ2-7, the V gene TRBV25-1; D is undetermined. Between the trimmed V and J ends, which lost 4 bases and 4 bases, there was a span of 5 bases. This CDR3 has 11 residues. Germline CDR1 is MGHDK and CDR2 is SYGVNS.

A single count supports this clone. The chain joins TRBV4-3 to TRBJ1-2; TRBD1 matches 10 bases. CDR3 length: 16 residues. CDR1 LGHNA and CDR2 YSLEER come from the germline V gene. V dropped 6 bases and J dropped 4; count of bases not matched to a gene: 11. The CDR3 is CASSIGTGDISYGYTF. The DNA for the CDR3 is TGCGCCAGCAGTATCGGGACAGGGGATATTAGCTATGGCTACACCTTC.

The genes are TRBV25-1 and TRBJ2-7; D is ambiguous. V was pared by 2 bases and J by 4 bases, with 9 bases between. The length of the CDR3 is 13 residues. CDR1 is MGHDK and CDR2 is SYGVNS in the germline V gene. CDR3 DNA: TGTGCCAGCAGTGAAGGTTACGGGTACGAGCAGTACTTC. It translates to CASSEGYGYEQYF.

The genes are TRBV27 and TRBJ2-1; D unclear. V was clipped by 5 bases and J by 10 bases, with 15 bases between them. CDR3 length equals 13 residues. Germline CDR1 is MNHEY and CDR2 is SMNVEV (reference sequence). The CDR3 reads CASSPFGLQEQFF. The CDR3 DNA reads TGTGCCAGCAGTCCCTTCGGCCTCCAAGAGCAGTTCTTC.

This clone was seen once. The chain combines TRBV5-6 with TRBJ2-7, with D hard to call. With 1 base removed from V and 2 bases from J, the gap between germline ends came to 7 bases. CDR1 is SGHDT, CDR2 YYEEEE, per germline. This CDR3 is 13 amino acids long. The CDR3 loop reads CASSLFTAYEQYF. CDR3 coding DNA: TGTGCCAGCAGCTTGTTTACAGCCTACGAGCAGTACTTC.

V gene TRBV29-1 combines with J gene TRBJ1-2, with D possibly matching TRBD1 (5 bases). Germline V lookup: CDR1 SQVTM, CDR2 ANQGSEA. The CDR3 consists of 13 residues. V gave up 5 bases and J gave up 5 bases, with 15 bases separating them. The CDR3 protein is CSVIQDVGYGYTF. CDR3 coding DNA: TGCAGCGTTATACAGGACGTAGGGTATGGCTACACCTTC.

J is TRBJ1-1 and V is TRBV4-1; TRBD1 matches 10 bases. Trimming cost V 1 base and J 4 bases; bases outside gene matches: 9. The CDR3 runs 17 residues. CDR1 and CDR2 from the germline V gene are MGHRA and YSYEKL. CDR3 nucleotides: TGCGCCAGCAGCCAAGCAAACTGGGGGGACAGGGGCACTGAAGCTTTCTTT. Its protein is CASSQANWGDRGTEAFF.

DNA of the CDR3: TGTGCCTGCAACCGACAGGGACCCTACAATGAGCAGTTCTTC. Translating gives CACNRQGPYNEQFF. V and J are TRBV30 and TRBJ2-1, with 7 nucleotides matching TRBD1. This CDR3 is built from 14 residues. Germline V gene lookup returns CDR1 GTSNPN and CDR2 SVGIG (reference sequence). J lost 2 bases, V lost 6 bases, and 7 bases had no gene match.

The rearrangement uses TRBV9 and TRBJ2-3; D may be TRBD1 (6 bases). CDR1 and CDR2 from the germline V gene are SGDLS and YYNGEE. The CDR3 contains 12 residues. With 0 bases removed from V and 11 bases from J, the gap between germline ends came to 10 bases. The CDR3 here is CASSVVTGRQYF. DNA of the CDR3: TGTGCCAGCAGCGTAGTTACAGGGAGGCAGTATTTT.

The rearrangement uses TRBV13 and TRBJ2-5; 9 bases align to TRBD1. J gave up 5 bases and V 1 base, and 8 bases lay outside the gene matches. CDR3 length equals 16 residues. Germline lookup yields CDR1 PRHDT and CDR2 FYEKMQ (reference sequence). CDR3 DNA sequence: TGTGCCAGCAGCTTAGAGGGACAGGGCATGTGGGAGACCCAGTACTTC. Protein sequence: CASSLEGQGMWETQYF. The variable domain in full, completed from reference TRBV13 and TRBJ2-5, reads AAGVIQSPRHLIKEKRETATLKCYPIPRHDTVYWYQQGPGQDPQFLISFYEKMQSDKGSIPDRFSAQQFSDYHSELNMSSLELGDSALYFCASSLEGQGMWETQYFGPGTRLLVL.